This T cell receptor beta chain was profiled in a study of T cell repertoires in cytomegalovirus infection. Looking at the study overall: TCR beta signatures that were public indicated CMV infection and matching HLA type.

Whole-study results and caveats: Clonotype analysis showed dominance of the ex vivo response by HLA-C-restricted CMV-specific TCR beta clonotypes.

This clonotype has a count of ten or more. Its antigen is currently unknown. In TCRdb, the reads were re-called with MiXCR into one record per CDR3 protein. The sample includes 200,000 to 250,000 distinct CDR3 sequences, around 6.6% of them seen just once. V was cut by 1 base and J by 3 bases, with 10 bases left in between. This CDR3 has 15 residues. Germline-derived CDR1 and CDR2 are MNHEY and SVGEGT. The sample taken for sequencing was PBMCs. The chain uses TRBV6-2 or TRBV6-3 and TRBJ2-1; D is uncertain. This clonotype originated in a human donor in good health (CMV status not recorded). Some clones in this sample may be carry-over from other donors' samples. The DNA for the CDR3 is TGTGCCAGCAGTTACTGGCAGGTGAACTACAATGAGCAGTTCTTC. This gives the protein CASSYWQVNYNEQFF.